Below, 30 T cell receptor beta chains from the same sample are listed, as sequenced in a study of Graves' ophthalmopathy and Graves' hyperthyroidism. The authors amplified TCR beta CDR3 regions, and they did so from RNA transcripts for repertoire sequencing. First-round RT-PCR with HTBI primers preceded a second-round multiplex PCR. Each CDR3 protein gets one entry after TCRdb re-called the multiplex PCR reads with MiXCR. The sample consists of about 400,000 distinct CDR3 sequences, approximately 20% of them appearing once. Sequencing was done on a sample of peripheral blood. These receptors came from a woman aged 18-29 years with Graves' ophthalmopathy.

The table lists this clonotype with many counts. CDR3 residues: CASSLGQQYEQYF. The CDR3 DNA reads as TGCGCCAGCAGCTTGGGACAGCAGTACGAGCAGTACTTC. The rearrangement joins TRBV5-1 to TRBJ2-7, with a possible D match to TRBD1 (5 bases). CDR3 size: 13 residues. Germline V gene lookup returns CDR1 SGHRS and CDR2 YFSETQ. V was shortened by 0 bases and J by 4 bases, with 8 bases between the two germline ends.

This clonotype was found many times. This chain links TRBV30 with TRBJ1-1; D gene ambiguous. Looked up from germline, CDR1 is GTSNPN and CDR2 is SVGIG (reference sequence). The length of the CDR3 is 15 residues. Trimming cost V 0 bases and J 1 base, with 12 bases left between them. The CDR3 here is CAWSVLSVWNTEAFF. CDR3 sequence (DNA): TGTGCCTGGAGTGTACTGAGTGTCTGGAACACTGAAGCTTTCTTT.

This clonotype was seen repeatedly, ten times or more. The chain carries TRBV6-1 and TRBJ2-7; 8 positions match TRBD1. With 6 bases clipped from V and 3 bases from J, the junction kept 1 base outside the gene matches. The CDR3 runs 12 residues. From germline, CDR1 is MNHNS and CDR2 SASEGT. The DNA for the CDR3 is TGTGCCAGCAGGGACAGGGTCTACGAGCAGTACTTC. Translating gives CASRDRVYEQYF.

This clonotype was detected many times. The chain joins TRBV6-5 to TRBJ1-1; D possibly corresponds to TRBD1 (6 bases). The length of the CDR3 is 14 residues. Germline V gene lookup returns CDR1 MNHEY and CDR2 SVGAGI. Trimming took off 3 bases at V and 4 bases at J, with 12 bases between the two ends. The CDR3 nucleotides are TGTGCCAGCAGTTATGGGGGGCGAATCACTGAAGCTTTCTTT. Its protein product is CASSYGGRITEAFF.

This clonotype was seen at least ten times. The chain employs TRBV12-5 and TRBJ2-7; D is undetermined. Per the germline V gene, CDR1 is LGHNT and CDR2 is FRNRAP. The CDR3 totals 11 residues. V lost 0 bases to trimming and J lost 6 bases, with 3 bases between them. The CDR3: CASGLVVEQYF. The CDR3 DNA reads TGTGCTAGTGGTTTGGTGGTCGAGCAGTACTTC.

This clonotype was detected ten times or more. The chain carries TRBV11-2 and TRBJ2-7; TRBD1 is a possible D gene (6 bases). The CDR3 length is 16 residues. The germline gives CDR1 SGHAT, CDR2 FQNNGV. The V end was cut by 5 bases, the J end by 5 bases, with 22 bases between. CDR3 sequence (DNA): TGTGCCAGCAGCACCAGGGGTGCAGGAGGTATCGACGAGCAGTACTTC. Amino acids: CASSTRGAGGIDEQYF.

The gene calls are TRBV6-2 or TRBV6-3 and TRBJ1-1; tentative D call: TRBD1 (6 bases). The CDR3 extends over 14 amino acids. The ends were cut back, 7 bases at V and 1 base at J, with 13 bases in the middle. Germline assignment: CDR1 MNHEY and CDR2 SVGEGT. The CDR3 sequence: CASKFPTGNTEAFF. The CDR3 nucleotides read TGTGCCAGCAAATTCCCGACAGGGAACACTGAAGCTTTCTTT.

The CDR3 is CASSSHTNTGELFF. Here the CDR3 DNA reads TGTGCCAGCAGTTCCCATACTAACACCGGGGAGCTGTTTTTT. J is TRBJ2-2 and V is TRBV6-5; no definite D call. Trimming took off 4 bases at V and 2 bases at J, with 8 bases between the two ends. The length of the CDR3 is 14 residues. Germline V gene data show CDR1 as MNHEY and CDR2 as SVGAGI.

This clonotype came up many times. The chain has TRBV9 and TRBJ2-4; D is unresolved. In germline, CDR1 is SGDLS, CDR2 YYNGEE. Trimming took 4 bases from V and 1 from J, leaving 9 bases between them. The CDR3 loop spans 14 amino acids. Here the CDR3 reads CASSTSTAKNIQYF. For the CDR3, the DNA is TGTGCCAGCAGCACCTCCACCGCCAAAAACATTCAGTACTTC.

This clonotype was observed many times. The V gene is TRBV11-1, the J gene TRBJ2-7; D gene ambiguous. V was shortened by 5 bases and J by 0 bases, with 14 bases between the two germline ends. The CDR3 extends over 15 amino acids. The germline V gene has CDR1 SGHAT and CDR2 FQDESV (reference sequence). CDR3 amino acids: CASSPGVLSSYEQYF. CDR3 in DNA: TGTGCCAGCAGCCCTGGGGTCCTCAGCTCCTACGAGCAGTACTTC.

This clonotype occurred many times. This chain joins TRBV5-1 and TRBJ2-7, with 9 bases fitting TRBD1. Trimming took 4 bases from V and 5 from J; bases not matched to a gene: 7. The CDR3 spans 14 residues. The germline V gene encodes CDR1 SGHRS and CDR2 YFSETQ. CDR3 DNA sequence: TGCGCCAGCAGCCCCACGGGACAGGGCAACGAGCAGTACTTC. Amino acid sequence: CASSPTGQGNEQYF.

There are many counts of this clonotype. This rearrangement joins TRBV6-1 to TRBJ1-3; 11 nucleotides align to TRBD1. The junction had 7 bases not matched to a gene; V was cut back by 7 bases and J by 8 bases. Germline lookup yields CDR1 MNHNS and CDR2 SASEGT. The CDR3 spans 14 residues. CDR3 nucleotide sequence: TGTGCCAGCAAAAAGGGACAGGGGGGCGACACCATATATTTT. This sequence encodes CASKKGQGGDTIYF.

The chain joins TRBV27 to TRBJ2-7; 10 nucleotides agree with TRBD2. J was trimmed by 3 bases and V by 3 bases; bases with no gene match: 2. This CDR3 contains 14 residues. Germline loops: CDR1 MNHEY, CDR2 SMNVEV (reference sequence). CDR3 sequence reads: CASSFSSGGYEQYF. CDR3 bases: TGTGCCAGCAGTTTTTCTAGCGGGGGCTACGAGCAGTACTTC.

A word on this clonotype: This may come from a read error, since a much larger clone is one base off. The chain combines TRBV19 with TRBJ1-1; no firm D call. Trimming removed 9 bases from V and 1 base from J, with 12 bases in between. Germline CDR1 is LNHDA and CDR2 is SQIVND (reference sequence). The CDR3 contains 13 residues. As DNA, the CDR3 is TGTGCCAGAAGTTGGGCGACGAACACTGAAGCTTTCTTT. Translated: CARSWATNTEAFF. Based on the CDR3 plus reference TRBV19 and TRBJ1-1, the full variable domain is DGGITQSPKYLFRKEGQNVTLSCEQNLNHDAMYWYRQDPGQGLRLIYYSQIVNDFQKGDIAEGYSVSREKKESFPLTVTSAQKNPTAFYLCARSWATNTEAFFGQGTRLTVV.

This clonotype has a count of ten or more. The gene calls are TRBV4-2 and TRBJ1-1, with D tentatively TRBD1 (5 bases). The germline V gene encodes CDR1 LGHNA and CDR2 YNFKEQ. The germline V and J ends were trimmed by 1 base and 4 bases, with 13 bases remaining between them. The CDR3 extends over 15 amino acids. The CDR3 spells CASSQVEGRATEAFF. CDR3 nucleotide sequence: TGTGCCAGCAGCCAAGTGGAGGGCAGGGCCACTGAAGCTTTCTTT.

This clonotype was seen many times. The gene calls are TRBV5-1 and TRBJ1-1; no firm D call. The V end lost 3 bases, the J end lost 4 bases, and 25 bases lay between the germline ends. Per germline, CDR1 SGHRS and CDR2 YFSETQ. The CDR3 covers 18 residues. CDR3: CASSSTPDRTHLGTEAFF. The CDR3 nucleotides are TGCGCCAGCAGCTCAACCCCAGATAGGACGCATCTGGGCACTGAAGCTTTCTTT.

This clonotype was seen ten or more times. The chain has TRBV6-2 or TRBV6-3 and TRBJ1-1; D unclear. The germline gives CDR1 MNHEY, CDR2 SVGEGT. Trimming removed 0 bases at V and 5 bases at J, with 7 bases between. This CDR3 spans 13 amino acids. Here the CDR3 reads CASSYSWGTEAFF. CDR3 DNA: TGTGCCAGCAGTTACTCGTGGGGTACTGAAGCTTTCTTT.

In this sample, this clonotype turned up many times. The rearrangement joins TRBV19 to TRBJ2-7; TRBD2 matches 10 bases. The CDR3 is 14 residues long. The junction had 7 bases not matched to a gene; V was cut back by 5 bases and J by 6 bases. Germline-derived CDR1 and CDR2 are LNHDA and SQIVND (reference sequence). This CDR3 is CASSPEREGPEQYF. The CDR3 DNA reads TGTGCCAGTAGTCCTGAGCGGGAGGGCCCCGAGCAGTACTTC. Full variable domain (rest looked up from reference TRBV19 and TRBJ2-7): DGGITQSPKYLFRKEGQNVTLSCEQNLNHDAMYWYRQDPGQGLRLIYYSQIVNDFQKGDIAEGYSVSREKKESFPLTVTSAQKNPTAFYLCASSPEREGPEQYFGPGTRLTVT.

This clonotype was observed many times. V gene TRBV6-5 combines with J gene TRBJ1-1, with 7 bases matching TRBD1. The CDR3 is 15 amino acids. The trim removed 6 bases at V and 3 bases at J, leaving 10 bases unmatched. The germline V gene has CDR1 MNHEY and CDR2 SVGAGI. The CDR3 region is CASRRRQGRDTEAFF. In DNA, the CDR3 is TGTGCCAGCAGAAGACGACAGGGTAGGGACACTGAAGCTTTCTTT.

There are many counts of this clonotype. This chain joins TRBV12-3 or TRBV12-4 and TRBJ1-2, with D tentatively TRBD1 (6 bases). V dropped 7 bases and J dropped 8 bases, with 23 bases sitting between them. This CDR3 is 15 amino acids long. CDR3 nucleotides: TGTGCCAGCAAGTGGTTAAGGGGGGAAAAGTCGGGCTACACCTTC. Amino acid sequence: CASKWLRGEKSGYTF.

The chain has TRBV15 and TRBJ1-1; weak D call: TRBD1 (5 bases). Per germline, CDR1 LNHNV and CDR2 YYDKDF (reference sequence). Trimming removed 0 bases at V and 1 base at J, with 9 bases between. The CDR3 sequence is 15 residues long. The CDR3 spells CATSRDRGPNTEAFF. CDR3 sequence (DNA): TGTGCCACCAGCAGAGATCGGGGCCCGAACACTGAAGCTTTCTTT.

The table lists this clonotype with many counts. The CDR3 nucleotides are TGTGCCAGCGGGATGACTAATCAGCCCCAGCATTTT. This codes for CASGMTNQPQHF. This chain connects TRBV10-3 to TRBJ1-5; D remains ambiguous. V lost 10 bases to trimming and J lost 4 bases, with 11 bases between them. The CDR3 extends over 12 amino acids. Looked up from germline, CDR1 is ENHRY and CDR2 is SYGVKD.

This clonotype has a count of ten or more. V and J are TRBV6-2 or TRBV6-3 and TRBJ1-5; 11 bases agree with TRBD1. V was clipped by 4 bases and J by 6 bases; unmatched bases: 8. CDR1 MNHEY and CDR2 SVGEGT come from the germline V gene. This CDR3 spans 16 amino acids. CDR3 coding DNA: TGTGCCAGCAGTTTATCTGGACAGGGGGCATCTCAGCCCCAGCATTTT. Protein product: CASSLSGQGASQPQHF.

This chain connects TRBV7-2 to TRBJ1-2; tentatively, D is TRBD1 (5 bases). This CDR3 contains 14 residues. V was shortened by 0 bases and J by 4 bases, with 9 bases between the two germline ends. Germline-derived CDR1 and CDR2 are SGHTA and FQGNSA. CDR3 in amino acids: CASSLARGTYGYTF. CDR3 in DNA: TGTGCCAGCAGCTTAGCGCGGGGGACCTATGGCTACACCTTC.

The sample holds many counts of this clonotype. This chain connects TRBV18 to TRBJ2-7, with 8 nucleotides matching TRBD2. The CDR3 is made up of 15 amino acids. Trimming cost V 5 bases and J 6 bases; bases outside gene matches: 12. Germline V CDR1 and CDR2: KGHSH, LQKENI. The CDR3: CASSATDSGTGEQYF. The CDR3 region has the DNA TGTGCCAGCTCAGCGACCGATAGCGGGACGGGCGAGCAGTACTTC. The full variable domain, completed using reference TRBV18 and TRBJ2-7, is NAGVMQNPRHLVRRRGQEARLRCSPMKGHSHVYWYRQLPEEGLKFMVYLQKENIIDESGMPKERFSAEFPKEGPSILRIQQVVRGDSAAYFCASSATDSGTGEQYFGPGTRLTVT.

Many counts were recorded for this clonotype. The genes are TRBV5-4 and TRBJ1-1; D may be TRBD1 (6 bases). Germline V gene sequence: CDR1 SGHNT, CDR2 YYREEE (reference sequence). The length of the CDR3 is 15 residues. Trimming pared 5 bases from V and 3 bases from J, leaving 17 bases between. CDR3 in DNA: TGTGCCAGCAGACCCGGGGGCTTGGGGGACACTGAAGCTTTCTTT. This encodes CASRPGGLGDTEAFF.

This clonotype was seen many times. The V gene is TRBV12-3 or TRBV12-4, the J gene TRBJ2-5, with TRBD2 matching 9 bases. The CDR3 has 17 residues. Trimming cost V 5 bases and J 2 bases; bases outside gene matches: 12. Here the CDR3 DNA reads TGTGCCAGCAGTCGTTCACTAGCGGGCAGGTGGCAAGAGACCCAGTACTTC. This sequence encodes CASSRSLAGRWQETQYF.

This chain uses TRBV6-5 with TRBJ1-2, with 10 positions matching TRBD1. The CDR3 has 14 residues. The V gene end was trimmed by 3 bases and the J gene end by 4 bases; junction bases not matched to a gene: 2. Looked up from germline, CDR1 is MNHEY and CDR2 is SVGAGI. The CDR3 DNA follows: TGTGCCAGCAGTTATGGGACAGGGGTCTATGGCTACACCTTC. Translated: CASSYGTGVYGYTF.

The CDR3, as DNA: TGTGCCAGTGAAGGACAGACTGCTAACTATGGCTACACCTTC. Its protein is CASEGQTANYGYTF. The gene calls are TRBV19 and TRBJ1-2; a possible D gene is TRBD1 (6 bases). Trimming took 8 bases from V and 0 from J, leaving 13 bases between them. Per germline, CDR1 LNHDA and CDR2 SQIVND (reference sequence). The CDR3 sequence is 14 residues long. Full variable domain (remainder filled in from reference TRBV19 and TRBJ1-2): DGGITQSPKYLFRKEGQNVTLSCEQNLNHDAMYWYRQDPGQGLRLIYYSQIVNDFQKGDIAEGYSVSREKKESFPLTVTSAQKNPTAFYLCASEGQTANYGYTFGSGTRLTVV.

This clonotype was seen at least ten times. The chain couples TRBV20-1 to TRBJ2-7; TRBD1 might be the D (8 bases). Germline CDR1 and CDR2: DFQATT and SNEGSKA (reference sequence). This CDR3 has 14 residues. V shed 5 bases and J shed 5 bases, with 19 bases lying between them. The CDR3 sequence: CSAYRQGAGDEQYF. The CDR3, as DNA: TGCAGTGCTTATCGTCAGGGGGCGGGAGACGAGCAGTACTTC.